The 12 T cell receptor beta chains presented below share a single source sample, sequenced in a study of T cells after yellow fever vaccination. TCRdb used MiXCR to reprocess the 5' RACE reads, holding one entry per CDR3 protein. This sample has some 560,000 distinct CDR3 sequences, with 15% to 20% found just once. Sample: PBMCs, taken 15 days after the yellow fever booster vaccination. These receptors were obtained from a man aged 25 to 40 who received the YFV17D yellow fever vaccine.

This clonotype was counted a single time. Germline is not matched at one junction end, which may reflect a read error. The J gene is TRBJ2-7, the V gene TRBV27; a weak D match, TRBD2 (6 bases). The CDR3 runs to 15 residues. Germline-derived CDR1 and CDR2 are MNHEY and SMNVEV (reference sequence). The CDR3: CTSSLLTRDGHEQYF. CDR3 DNA: TGCACCAGCAGTTTATTGACGCGGGATGGTCACGAGCAGTACTTC.

This clonotype occurred a few times. The genes are TRBV7-2 and TRBJ2-1; TRBD2 matches at 10 bases. Germline V gene lookup returns CDR1 SGHTA and CDR2 FQGNSA. The length of the CDR3 is 13 residues. Trimming cost V 6 bases and J 4 bases; bases outside gene matches: 0. DNA for the CDR3: TGTGCCAGCAGGACTAGCGGGTACAATGAGCAGTTCTTC. Encoded protein: CASRTSGYNEQFF. Full variable domain (outside the CDR3, taken from reference TRBV7-2 and TRBJ2-1): GAGVSQSPSNKVTEKGKDVELRCDPISGHTALYWYRQSLGQGLEFLIYFQGNSAPDKSGLPSDRFSAERTGGSVSTLTIQRTQQEDSAVYLCASRTSGYNEQFFGPGTRLTVL.

The sample holds many counts of this clonotype. This chain joins TRBV7-8 and TRBJ2-1; D is unclear. Germline V gene sequence: CDR1 SGHVS, CDR2 FQNEAQ. V was shortened by 4 bases and J by 5 bases, with 15 bases between the two germline ends. The CDR3 consists of 15 residues. CDR3 in amino acids: CASSSRLGPNNEQFF. As DNA, the CDR3 is TGTGCCAGCAGCTCGAGACTCGGGCCTAACAATGAGCAGTTCTTC.

This clonotype has only a few counts. The chain carries TRBV29-1 and TRBJ1-2, with D unclear. CDR3 length: 11 amino acids. In germline, CDR1 is SQVTM, CDR2 ANQGSEA. V dropped 4 bases and J dropped 7 bases, with 10 bases sitting between them. The CDR3 DNA follows: TGCAGCGTTGGGACGAAATCTGGCTACACCTTC. It codes for CSVGTKSGYTF.

Only a few counts were recorded for this clonotype. The chain couples TRBV10-3 to TRBJ2-5; 8 positions agree with TRBD2. Germline assignment: CDR1 ENHRY and CDR2 SYGVKD. CDR3 length: 14 amino acids. V lost 5 bases and J lost 1; bases outside the gene matches: 3. This chain's CDR3 is CAISLLAAQETQYF. CDR3 in DNA: TGTGCCATCAGTTTACTAGCGGCCCAAGAGACCCAGTACTTC.

This clonotype has only a few counts. The genes are TRBV6-1 and TRBJ2-7; D is undetermined. Trimming removed 6 bases at V and 2 bases at J, with 17 bases between. This CDR3 region has 15 residues. In germline, CDR1 is MNHNS, CDR2 SASEGT. The CDR3 region is CASSPQNLGTYEQYF. In DNA, the CDR3 is TGTGCCAGCAGCCCCCAAAACCTTGGGACCTACGAGCAGTACTTC.

There are a few counts of this clonotype. The rearrangement uses TRBV20-1 and TRBJ2-1; the D is unclear. This CDR3 has 14 residues. Germline V gives CDR1 DFQATT, CDR2 SNEGSKA (reference sequence). Between the trimmed V and J ends, which lost 2 bases and 4 bases, there was a span of 12 bases. CDR3 bases: TGCAGTGCTAGAAAGGTAGCAGGTTACAATGAGCAGTTCTTC. Its protein is CSARKVAGYNEQFF.

This clonotype turned up a few times. V and J are TRBV28 and TRBJ2-1; D gene ambiguous. Trimming took off 7 bases at V and 9 bases at J, with 19 bases between the two ends. The CDR3 is 14 amino acids. Germline-derived CDR1 and CDR2 are MDHEN and SYDVKM. Written as DNA, the CDR3 is TGTGCCAGCACCCCTCGGACCCGGCGGAGTGAGCAGTTCTTC. Translating it yields CASTPRTRRSEQFF.

This clonotype was seen more than once but under ten times. V and J are TRBV4-3 and TRBJ2-3; D not certain. Germline CDR1 is LGHNA and CDR2 is YSLEER. V was shortened by 0 bases and J by 2 bases, with 6 bases between the two germline ends. CDR3 size: 14 residues. CDR3 region: CASSQDVPTDTQYF. In nucleotides, the CDR3 is TGCGCCAGCAGCCAAGACGTCCCCACAGATACGCAGTATTTT.

This clonotype appeared a few times. This rearrangement joins TRBV25-1 to TRBJ2-1; 7 bases agree with TRBD2. This CDR3 comprises 14 residues. The J segment lost 4 bases and the V segment lost 8 bases, leaving 8 bases of the junction unmatched. Germline CDR1 reads MGHDK; CDR2 reads SYGVNS. This CDR3 reads CASGTTPPYNEQFF. The CDR3 coding sequence is TGTGCCAGCGGGACTACCCCTCCGTACAATGAGCAGTTCTTC.

The rearrangement uses TRBV12-3 or TRBV12-4 and TRBJ2-4; 7 bases map to TRBD1. This CDR3 contains 17 residues. The junction had 11 bases not matched to a gene; V was cut back by 6 bases and J by 0 bases. CDR3 DNA: TGTGCCAGCAGGAAGGGTGAGGGGGCTCTAGCCAAAAACATTCAGTACTTC. Residues: CASRKGEGALAKNIQYF.

This chain links TRBV6-2 or TRBV6-3 with TRBJ1-2, with a possible D match to TRBD1 (6 bases). The CDR3 runs to 11 residues. The ends were cut back, 6 bases at V and 4 bases at J, with 6 bases in the middle. Germline CDR1 MNHEY, CDR2 SVGEGT. CDR3 in DNA: TGTGCCAGCAGACAGGGCTATGGCTACACCTTC. Amino acid sequence: CASRQGYGYTF.